This T cell receptor (beta chain) was identified during a study of blood T cell repertoires in COVID-19. Study overall: Italy, Spain and the United States were the sources of the convalescent and acute COVID-19 samples. Sample material is recorded as cDNA or gDNA derived from T cells, B-cell-depleted T cells, or PBMCs.

Per germline, CDR1 SGHNT and CDR2 YYREEE (reference sequence). The CDR3 runs 14 residues. The trim removed 4 bases at V and 6 bases at J, leaving 6 bases unmatched. Authors' processing steps: Amplification of reference gene primers was used by the study to estimate nucleated cell counts. Repertoires were generated with immunoSEQ multiplex PCR, while TCRdb's copy carries only in-frame clones and drops some. The V and J calls and clone size are taken from that table; D and trimming were inferred from the DNA. The table includes tens of thousands of clones, roughly 86% detected once. The chain uses TRBV5-4 and TRBJ1-4; 7 bases are shared with TRBD1. Sequenced material: peripheral blood. The receptor was isolated from a human donor in a cohort sampled during active COVID-19. The CDR3 spells CASSLEGADEKLFF. As DNA, the CDR3 is TGTGCCAGCAGCCTAGAGGGGGCGGATGAAAAACTGTTTTTT. The full variable domain, its missing parts supplied by reference TRBV5-4 and TRBJ1-4, is ETGVTQSPTHLIKTRGQQVTLRCSSQSGHNTVSWYQQALGQGPQFIFQYYREEENGRGNFPPRFSGLQFPNYSSELNVNALELDDSALYLCASSLEGADEKLFFGSGTQLSVL.